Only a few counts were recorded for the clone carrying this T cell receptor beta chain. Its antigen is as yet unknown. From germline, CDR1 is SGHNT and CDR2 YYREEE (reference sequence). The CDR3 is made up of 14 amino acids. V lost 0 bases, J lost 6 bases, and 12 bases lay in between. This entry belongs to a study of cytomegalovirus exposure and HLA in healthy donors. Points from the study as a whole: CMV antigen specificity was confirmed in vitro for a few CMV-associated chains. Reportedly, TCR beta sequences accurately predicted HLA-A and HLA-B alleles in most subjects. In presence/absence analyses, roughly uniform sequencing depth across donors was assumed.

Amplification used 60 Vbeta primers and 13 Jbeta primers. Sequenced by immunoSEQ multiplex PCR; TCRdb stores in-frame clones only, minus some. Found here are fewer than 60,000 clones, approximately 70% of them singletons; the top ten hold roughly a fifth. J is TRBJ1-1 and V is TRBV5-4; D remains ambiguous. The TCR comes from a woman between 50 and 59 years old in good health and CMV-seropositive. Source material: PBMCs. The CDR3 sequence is CASSLVGEEAEAFF. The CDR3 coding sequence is TGTGCCAGCAGCTTGGTCGGGGAGGAGGCTGAAGCTTTCTTT.